Sequencing of this TCR beta chain was carried out in a study of blood T cell repertoires in COVID-19. Study in general: The United States, Italy and Spain provided the acute and convalescent COVID-19 samples. Nucleic acid was either cDNA or gDNA, and it came from T cells, B-cell-depleted T cells, or PBMCs.

In the original workflow: Nucleated cell number was recorded as an estimate derived from reference gene primer amplification. The table came from immunoSEQ multiplex PCR; TCRdb's copy has only in-frame clones and leaves some out. Clonal size and the V and J genes are those of that table, whereas D and trimming came from the DNA. The sample has roughly 88,000 clones, 72% seen once. There are 15 residues in the CDR3. Germline CDR1 and CDR2: MGHDK and SYGVNS. The V end was cut by 3 bases, the J end by 5 bases, with 16 bases between. V usage is TRBV25-1 and J usage is TRBJ2-5, with D tentatively TRBD2 (6 bases). The sequenced sample was peripheral blood. The receptor comes from a woman aged 60-75 years in a cohort sampled during active or convalescent COVID-19. CDR3 coding DNA: TGTGCCAGCAGTGATCCCTACAAAGGGAGGGAGACCCAGTACTTC. Protein: CASSDPYKGRETQYF.